This T cell receptor beta chain was retrieved from a study of OX40 agonist ivuxolimab in advanced cancers. Whole-study context: Cancers in dose escalation were hepatocellular, melanoma, renal cell and head and neck.

The assay was immunoSEQ multiplex PCR, and TCRdb's table has in-frame clones only and misses some. The sample carries about 60,000 clones, approximately 78% recorded once. CDR1 is SGHDN, CDR2 FVKESK, per germline. The CDR3 contains 16 residues. The ends lost 1 base at V and 1 base at J; junction bases unmatched: 7. To note about this clone: Its antigen is as yet unknown.

Findings of the study overall: Clonal expansion was seen in CD4+ and CD8+ blood T cells by week 6 at 0.1 to 3.0 mg/kg.

The chain carries TRBV14 and TRBJ2-7; 7 bases are a match to TRBD1. Sequenced material: CD4+ or CD8+ T cells sorted from blood, taken in a trial of the OX40 agonist ivuxolimab. The sequence came from an adult with an advanced solid tumor such as melanoma, head and neck, liver or kidney cancer. The CDR3 sequence is CASSQAPGQQSYEQYF. The CDR3 DNA is TGTGCCAGCAGCCAAGCGCCGGGACAGCAGTCCTACGAGCAGTACTTC.